A single sample gave rise to the 10 T cell receptor beta chains below, sequenced in a study of T cell repertoires in cytomegalovirus infection. These receptors have no known antigen. TCRdb redid the calling of the reads with MiXCR, one entry per CDR3 protein. This sample yields roughly 68,000 distinct CDR3 sequences, of which 20% to 25% are seen a single time; roughly 73% belongs to the top ten. Sequenced material: CD8+ T cells from cultured PBMCs, taken from culture after CMV antigen stimulation. These receptors came from a human donor in good health (CMV status not recorded). Some clones in this sample may be carry-over from other donors' samples.

This clonotype has just a few counts. The rearrangement joins TRBV11-2 to TRBJ2-7, with 8 bases identical to TRBD1. Germline CDR1 reads SGHAT; CDR2 reads FQNNGV. The CDR3 is 16 residues long. V lost 0 bases, J lost 4 bases, and 8 bases stayed unmatched. The DNA for the CDR3 is TGTGCCAGCAGCTTAGATCAGGGACAGGCCGTTTACGAGCAGTACTTC. Its protein product is CASSLDQGQAVYEQYF.

This clonotype came up once. The chain combines TRBV7-6 with TRBJ2-1, with a weak D call TRBD1 (7 bases). The ends were cut back, 3 bases at V and 10 bases at J, with 19 bases in the middle. Germline CDR1 and CDR2: SGHVS and FNYEAQ. The CDR3 loop spans 15 amino acids. The CDR3 region is CASSLGGEGAEEQFF. DNA for the CDR3: TGTGCCAGCAGCTTGGGGGGAGAGGGGGCGGAAGAGCAGTTCTTC. The full variable domain, rest sourced from reference TRBV7-6 and TRBJ2-1, is GAGVSQSPRYKVTKRGQDVALRCDPISGHVSLYWYRQALGQGPEFLTYFNYEAQQDKSGLPNDRFSAERPEGSISTLTIQRTEQRDSAMYRCASSLGGEGAEEQFFGPGTRLTVL.

This sequence joins TRBV7-6 and TRBJ2-2; 10 positions match TRBD2. CDR3 length equals 16 residues. J gave up 1 base and V 4 bases, and 3 bases lay outside the gene matches. Germline V CDR1 and CDR2: SGHVS, FNYEAQ. Written as DNA, the CDR3 is TGTGCCAGCAGCTCCTTAGCGGGGGGGAACACCGGGGAGCTGTTTTTT. Its protein is CASSSLAGGNTGELFF.

This clonotype was observed many times. The CDR3 region has the DNA TGTGCCACTACGAAGTCTCGATCGGTACGGGATGAGCAGTTCTTC. Its protein product is CATTKSRSVRDEQFF. The genes are TRBV19 and TRBJ2-1; no reliable D call. Germline V gene lookup returns CDR1 LNHDA and CDR2 SQIVND (reference sequence). There are 15 residues in the CDR3. V lost 10 bases to trimming and J lost 8 bases, with 24 bases between them. Filled out from reference TRBV19 and TRBJ2-1, the complete variable domain reads DGGITQSPKYLFRKEGQNVTLSCEQNLNHDAMYWYRQDPGQGLRLIYYSQIVNDFQKGDIAEGYSVSREKKESFPLTVTSAQKNPTAFYLCATTKSRSVRDEQFFGPGTRLTVL.

On this clonotype: Mismatch with germline at one junction end may stem from a read error. The V and J genes are TRBV7-2 and TRBJ1-2; D possibly corresponds to TRBD1 (6 bases). Germline V CDR1 and CDR2: SGHTA, FQGNSA. CDR3 size: 16 residues. The CDR3 is CASSLSQGHPNYGYSF. The DNA for the CDR3 is TGTGCCAGCAGCTTGAGCCAGGGGCACCCTAACTATGGCTACTCCTTC. The full variable domain, with the rest looked up from reference TRBV7-2 and TRBJ1-2, is GAGVSQSPSNKVTEKGKDVELRCDPISGHTALYWYRQSLGQGLEFLIYFQGNSAPDKSGLPSDRFSAERTGGSVSTLTIQRTQQEDSAVYLCASSLSQGHPNYGYSFGSGTRLTVV.

This clonotype has just a few counts. The chain recombines TRBV7-2 with TRBJ1-6; TRBD1 is a possible D gene (6 bases). Germline-derived CDR1 and CDR2 are SGHTA and FQGNSA. Trimming took off 2 bases at V and 2 bases at J, with 13 bases between the two ends. The CDR3 spans 17 residues. DNA of the CDR3: TGTGCCAGCAGCTTACACCTGAGGGACACCTATAATTCACCCCTCCACTTT. Encoded protein: CASSLHLRDTYNSPLHF.

The chain's CDR3 is CASSFTTNTGELFF. The CDR3 nucleotides read TGTGCCAGCAGCTTCACGACGAACACCGGGGAGCTGTTTTTT. This sequence joins TRBV7-3 and TRBJ2-2; D is uncertain. The V gene's germline CDR1 is SGHTA and CDR2 FQGTGA. This CDR3 is built from 14 residues. Trimming removed 3 bases at V and 0 bases at J, with 5 bases between. The entire variable domain, with the rest obtained from reference TRBV7-3 and TRBJ2-2, is as follows: GAGVSQTPSNKVTEKGKYVELRCDPISGHTALYWYRQSLGQGPEFLIYFQGTGAADDSGLPNDRFFAVRPEGSVSTLKIQRTERGDSAVYLCASSFTTNTGELFFGEGSRLTVL.

The V gene is TRBV20-1, the J gene TRBJ1-2; no reliable D call. CDR3 length: 11 amino acids. Germline values: CDR1 DFQATT, CDR2 SNEGSKA (reference sequence). Trimming stripped 2 bases from V and 8 bases from J, with 9 bases between. CDR3 in amino acids: CSARRGLGYTF. CDR3 DNA: TGCAGTGCTAGACGTGGTCTGGGCTACACCTTC.

The gene calls are TRBV4-3 and TRBJ2-7, with D uncertain. The germline CDR1 and CDR2 sequences are LGHNA and YSLEER. V lost 0 bases and J 6 bases, leaving 18 bases between the germline ends. This CDR3 has 16 residues. CDR3 DNA: TGCGCCAGCAGCCAAGATCGGGTCCCCATGACCGCCGAGCAGTACTTC. Its protein is CASSQDRVPMTAEQYF.

The chain couples TRBV7-8 to TRBJ1-1; TRBD1 is a possible D gene (6 bases). From germline, CDR1 is SGHVS and CDR2 FQNEAQ. The CDR3 loop spans 13 amino acids. V gave up 1 base and J gave up 7 bases, with 10 bases separating them. The CDR3 DNA is TGTGCCAGCAGCTTAGGGGGGCGAGGTGAAGCTTTCTTT. As protein: CASSLGGRGEAFF. The whole variable domain, remainder taken from reference TRBV7-8 and TRBJ1-1, is GAGVSQSPRYKVAKRGQDVALRCDPISGHVSLFWYQQALGQGPEFLTYFQNEAQLDKSGLPSDRFFAERPEGSVSTLKIQRTQQEDSAVYLCASSLGGRGEAFFGQGTRLTVV.